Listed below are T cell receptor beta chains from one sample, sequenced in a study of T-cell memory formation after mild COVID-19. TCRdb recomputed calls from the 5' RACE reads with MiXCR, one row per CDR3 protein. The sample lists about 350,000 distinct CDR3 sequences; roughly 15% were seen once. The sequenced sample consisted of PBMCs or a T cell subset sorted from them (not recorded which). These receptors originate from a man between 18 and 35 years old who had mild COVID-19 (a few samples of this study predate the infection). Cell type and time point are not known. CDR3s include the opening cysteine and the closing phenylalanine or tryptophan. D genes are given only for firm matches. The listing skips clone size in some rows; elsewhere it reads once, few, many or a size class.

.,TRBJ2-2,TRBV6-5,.,CASRLAPDDTGELFF,TGTGCCAGCAGACTAGCCCCAGACGACACCGGGGAGCTGTTTTTT
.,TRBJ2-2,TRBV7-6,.,CASSAEDSKNTGELFF,TGTGCCAGCAGCGCGGAGGACAGCAAGAACACCGGGGAGCTGTTTTTT
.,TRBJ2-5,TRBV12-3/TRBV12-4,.,CASSFPDSRETQYF,TGTGCCAGCAGTTTCCCCGACTCTAGGGAGACCCAGTACTTC
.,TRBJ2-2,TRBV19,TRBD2,CASKPGLAVRELFF,TGTGCCAGTAAGCCGGGACTAGCGGTGCGGGAGCTGTTTTTT
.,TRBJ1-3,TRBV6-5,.,CASTRDPGNTIYF,TGTGCCAGCACCCGTGACCCTGGAAACACCATATATTTT
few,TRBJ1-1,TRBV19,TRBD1,CASRPRGQRNTEAFF,TGTGCCAGTAGACCCAGGGGGCAGAGGAACACTGAAGCTTTCTTT
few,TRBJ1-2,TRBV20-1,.,CSASGAQNLNGYTF,TGCAGTGCTTCCGGGGCCCAAAACCTAAATGGCTACACCTTC
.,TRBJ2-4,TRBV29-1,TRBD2,CSVDGLAEMLAKNIQYF,TGCAGCGTTGACGGGCTAGCGGAGATGCTAGCCAAAAACATTCAGTACTTC
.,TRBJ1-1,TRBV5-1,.,CASSLEGNKAFF,TGCGCCAGCAGCTTGGAGGGCAATAAGGCTTTCTTT
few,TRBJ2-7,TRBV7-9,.,CASSLGAVASNWKRVYEQYF,TGTGCCAGCAGCTTAGGGGCAGTAGCTTCGAACTGGAAGAGGGTTTACGAGCAGTACTTC
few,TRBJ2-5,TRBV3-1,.,CASSQGRGGAGETQYF,TGTGCCAGCAGCCAAGGTCGTGGGGGGGCCGGAGAGACCCAGTACTTC
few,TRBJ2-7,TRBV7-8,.,CASSLSQSRSYEQYF,TGTGCCAGCAGCTTAAGTCAATCTCGCTCCTACGAGCAGTACTTC
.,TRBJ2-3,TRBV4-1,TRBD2,CASSQAGGYILGFTDTQYF,TGCGCCAGCAGCCAAGCGGGGGGTTATATTTTGGGTTTTACAGATACGCAGTATTTT
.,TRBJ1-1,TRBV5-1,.,CASRPAGLSNTEAFF,TGCGCCAGCAGACCTGCCGGACTCTCAAACACTGAAGCTTTCTTT
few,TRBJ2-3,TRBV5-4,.,CASSPIGGGTDTQYF,TGTGCCAGCAGCCCAATAGGCGGGGGCACAGATACGCAGTATTTT
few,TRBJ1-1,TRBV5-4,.,CASSSQTGVNTEAFF,TGTGCCAGCAGCTCCCAGACGGGAGTGAACACTGAAGCTTTCTTT
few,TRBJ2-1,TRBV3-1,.,CASSPTRDQYNEQFF,TGTGCCAGCAGCCCGACCCGGGACCAGTACAATGAGCAGTTCTTC
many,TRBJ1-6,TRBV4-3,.,CASSTYSDSPLHF,TGCGCCAGCAGCACTTACAGCGATTCACCCCTCCACTTT
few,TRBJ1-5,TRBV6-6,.,CASSYLDTLNQPQHF,TGTGCCAGCAGTTACCTGGACACCCTCAATCAGCCCCAGCATTTT
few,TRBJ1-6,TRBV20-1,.,CSARPTNSPLHF,TGCAGTGCTAGGCCGACGAATTCACCCCTCCACTTT
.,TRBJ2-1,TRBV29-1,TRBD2,CSVEMLAGGNEQFF,TGCAGCGTTGAAATGCTAGCGGGGGGGAATGAGCAGTTCTTC
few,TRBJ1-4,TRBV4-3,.,CASSQGPPATNEKLFF,TGCGCCAGCAGCCAAGGTCCCCCGGCGACGAATGAAAAACTGTTTTTT
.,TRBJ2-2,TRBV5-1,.,CASSLDRVGRTSGELFF,TGCGCCAGCAGCTTGGACAGGGTCGGTAGGACATCCGGGGAGCTGTTTTTT
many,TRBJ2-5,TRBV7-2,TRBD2,CASSLVRLAGRETQYF,TGTGCCAGCAGCTTAGTTCGGCTAGCGGGGAGAGAGACCCAGTACTTC
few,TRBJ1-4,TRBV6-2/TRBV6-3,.,CASSYSPGPLEKLFF,TGTGCCAGCAGTTACTCGCCGGGACCACTAGAAAAACTGTTTTTT
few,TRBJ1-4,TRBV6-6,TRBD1,CASSYLGQGVEKLFF,TGTGCCAGCAGTTACCTAGGACAGGGGGTTGAAAAACTGTTTTTT
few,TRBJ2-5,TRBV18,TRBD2,CASSPTSGVETQYF,TGTGCCAGCTCGCCGACTAGCGGGGTAGAGACCCAGTACTTC
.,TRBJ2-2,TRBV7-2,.,CASSQGGHRELFF,TGTGCCAGCAGCCAAGGAGGGCACCGGGAGCTGTTTTTT
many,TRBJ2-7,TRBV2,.,CASTRSDGYEQYF,TGTGCCAGCACCAGATCGGACGGCTACGAGCAGTACTTC
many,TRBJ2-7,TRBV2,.,CASSGGVSYEQYF,TGTGCCAGCAGCGGAGGGGTCTCTTACGAGCAGTACTTC
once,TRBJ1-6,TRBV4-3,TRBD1,CASSPDGAGGTPLHF,TGCGCCAGCAGCCCAGACGGGGCAGGGGGAACACCCCTCCACTTT
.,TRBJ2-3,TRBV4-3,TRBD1,CASSPGRTGALPDTQYF,TGCGCCAGCAGCCCTGGAAGGACAGGGGCCCTTCCAGATACGCAGTATTTT
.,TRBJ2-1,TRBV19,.,CASSTGGPGQYNEQFF,TGTGCCAGTAGTACCGGGGGGCCAGGACAATACAATGAGCAGTTCTTC
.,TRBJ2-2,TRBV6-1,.,CASTLIANTGELFF,TGTGCCAGCACTCTGATAGCGAACACCGGGGAGCTGTTTTTT
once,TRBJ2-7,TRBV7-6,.,CASSAGRDEQYF,TGTGCCAGCAGCGCCGGACGTGACGAGCAGTACTTC
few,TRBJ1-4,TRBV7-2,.,CASSLAPQRATNEKLFF,TGTGCCAGCAGCTTAGCCCCGCAGAGGGCAACTAATGAAAAACTGTTTTTT
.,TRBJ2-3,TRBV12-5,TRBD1,CASGLVRPGGDTQYF,TGTGCTAGTGGTTTGGTACGTCCAGGGGGAGATACGCAGTATTTT
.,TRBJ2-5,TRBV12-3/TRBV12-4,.,CASNEVDNQETQYF,TGTGCCAGCAATGAGGTGGACAACCAAGAGACCCAGTACTTC
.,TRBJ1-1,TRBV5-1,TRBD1,CASSLAGTGGYTEAFF,TGCGCCAGCAGCTTGGCCGGGACAGGGGGCTACACTGAAGCTTTCTTT
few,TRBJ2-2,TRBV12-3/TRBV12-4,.,CASTRNPLGSGELFF,TGTGCCAGCACCAGAAACCCCCTTGGGTCCGGGGAGCTGTTTTTT
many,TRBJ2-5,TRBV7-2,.,CASSLGQTSLGETQYF,TGTGCCAGCAGCTTAGGACAGACTAGTTTGGGCGAGACCCAGTACTTC